These 25 T cell receptor beta chains were sequenced from one sample in a study of blood T cell repertoires in COVID-19. TCRdb keeps only in-frame clones here, not all; method: immunoSEQ multiplex PCR. The sample comprises about 73,000 clones, roughly four fifths of which are singletons, and approximately 2.3% rests with the top ten. Sample: peripheral blood. The receptors derive from a man in his 70s with COVID-19, enrolled during active disease.

This chain uses TRBV28 with TRBJ2-7, with TRBD1 identical over 8 bases. V lost 6 bases, J lost 0 bases, and 7 bases stayed unmatched. Germline lookup yields CDR1 MDHEN and CDR2 SYDVKM. The CDR3 contains 15 residues. In DNA form, the CDR3 reads TGTGCCAGCAGGTCCGACAGGGGCCGCTCCTACGAGCAGTACTTC. Protein sequence: CASRSDRGRSYEQYF.

The chain couples TRBV7-2 to TRBJ2-1, with D possibly TRBD2 on 5 matching bases. The CDR3 is 14 residues long. The germline gives CDR1 SGHTA, CDR2 FQGNSA. Trimming took 5 bases from V and 8 from J, leaving 16 bases between them. Here the CDR3 reads CASSRGRAPDEQFF. The CDR3 region has the DNA TGTGCCAGCAGCCGGGGTAGGGCACCCGATGAGCAGTTCTTC.

The rearrangement uses TRBV3-1 (or the pseudogene TRBV3-2) and TRBJ2-1; 8 bases agree with TRBD2. Trimming removed 1 base from V and 10 bases from J; junction bases left unmatched: 15. The V gene's germline CDR1 is LGHDT and CDR2 YNNKEL (reference sequence). CDR3 length: 17 amino acids. In DNA form, the CDR3 reads TGTGCCAGCAGCCAAGGAGGTTCGGGAGGGCCTCTGAACGAGCAGTTCTTC. The encoded protein is CASSQGGSGGPLNEQFF.

The V and J genes are TRBV6-5 and TRBJ2-2, with 7 bases that match TRBD1. The germline CDR1 and CDR2 sequences are MNHEY and SVGAGI. This CDR3 is built from 14 residues. V shed 6 bases and J 4 bases; nucleotides not matched to a gene: 5. The CDR3 nucleotides read TGTGCCAGCAGACCAGACAGGGTCACCGGGGAGCTGTTTTTT. Encoded protein: CASRPDRVTGELFF.

The V call is TRBV6-5, the J call TRBJ2-1, with 7 bases fitting TRBD2. This CDR3 has 15 residues. From germline, CDR1 is MNHEY and CDR2 SVGAGI. V lost 0 bases to trimming and J lost 1 base; unmatched junction nucleotides: 0. CDR3 in DNA: TGTGCCAGCAGTTACTCGGGGGGGTCCTACAATGAGCAGTTCTTC. Its translation: CASSYSGGSYNEQFF.

The V and J genes are TRBV7-9 and TRBJ1-2, with 8 bases fitting TRBD1. Germline CDR1 is SEHNR and CDR2 is FQNEAQ (reference sequence). This CDR3 region has 14 residues. The trim removed 4 bases at V and 2 bases at J, leaving 3 bases unmatched. The DNA for the CDR3 is TGTGCCAGCAGCTCCGGGACAGGAAACTATGGCTACACCTTC. Translating it yields CASSSGTGNYGYTF.

The chain carries TRBV5-5 and TRBJ1-2, with unresolved D. Germline lookup yields CDR1 SGHKS and CDR2 YYEKEE (reference sequence). The CDR3 is 16 amino acids. Trimming stripped 0 bases from V and 1 base from J, with 13 bases between. The DNA for the CDR3 is TGTGCCAGCAGCTTGGCCTTTGGCGGCAGTAACTATGGCTACACCTTC. Its protein is CASSLAFGGSNYGYTF.

V usage is TRBV28 and J usage is TRBJ2-1, with TRBD1 matching 7 bases. The CDR3 consists of 14 residues. Germline CDR1 reads MDHEN; CDR2 reads SYDVKM. The V segment lost 2 bases and the J segment 5 bases; nucleotides outside the gene matches: 3. DNA of the CDR3: TGTGCCAGCAGTTTAAGACAGGGTAACAATGAGCAGTTCTTC. This sequence encodes CASSLRQGNNEQFF.

The chain recombines TRBV5-1 with TRBJ2-5; 11 bases map to TRBD2. CDR3 size: 17 residues. J gave up 2 bases and V 4 bases, and 10 bases lay outside the gene matches. In germline, CDR1 is SGHRS, CDR2 YFSETQ. The CDR3 sequence: CASSGILAGGTQETQYF. CDR3 DNA: TGCGCCAGCAGCGGAATCCTAGCGGGAGGCACACAAGAGACCCAGTACTTC.

This clone was seen only once. The rearrangement joins TRBV6-7 to TRBJ2-2, with TRBD2 as a possible D gene (5 bases). TRBV6-7 is filed as an ORF, its function uncertain. V lost 2 bases and J 3 bases, leaving 7 bases between the germline ends. The length of the CDR3 is 14 residues. The CDR3 protein is CASSYRGDTGELFF. Here the CDR3 DNA reads TGTGCCAGCAGTTACCGGGGAGACACCGGGGAGCTGTTTTTT.

This rearrangement joins TRBV7-9 to TRBJ1-1; 8 nucleotides agree with TRBD1. The J segment lost 5 bases and the V segment lost 5 bases, leaving 10 bases of the junction unmatched. The germline gives CDR1 SEHNR, CDR2 FQNEAQ (reference sequence). This CDR3 spans 15 amino acids. The CDR3 DNA reads TGTGCCAGCAGCCCTGCAGGGGGCTTAAAAACTGAAGCTTTCTTT. Protein sequence: CASSPAGGLKTEAFF. Variable domain in full (rest from reference TRBV7-9 and TRBJ1-1): DTGVSQNPRHKITKRGQNVTFRCDPISEHNRLYWYRQTLGQGPEFLTYFQNEAQLEKSRLLSDRFSAERPKGSFSTLEIQRTEQGDSAMYLCASSPAGGLKTEAFFGQGTRLTVV.

This clone has more than one count but fewer than ten. The chain recombines TRBV7-9 with TRBJ2-7; TRBD2 matches 9 bases. With 2 bases clipped from V and 0 bases from J, the junction kept 8 bases outside the gene matches. The CDR3 is 17 residues long. Looked up from germline, CDR1 is SEHNR and CDR2 is FQNEAQ (reference sequence). This CDR3 reads CASSLWPRREGSYEQYF. Here the CDR3 DNA reads TGTGCCAGCAGCTTATGGCCCCGGCGGGAGGGCTCCTACGAGCAGTACTTC.

This chain connects TRBV28 to TRBJ2-1, with no clear D. This CDR3 region has 12 residues. CDR1 MDHEN and CDR2 SYDVKM come from the germline V gene. V lost 5 bases, J lost 13 bases, and 15 bases lay in between. CDR3 bases: TGTGCCAGCAGTCTCCTCCCACAAGAACAGTTCTTC. Protein: CASSLLPQEQFF.

This clone was detected only a few times. The genes are TRBV11-1 and TRBJ1-3; D might be TRBD1 (6 bases). Trimming took off 5 bases at V and 4 bases at J, with 15 bases between the two ends. CDR1 is SGHAT, CDR2 FQDESV, per germline (reference sequence). The length of the CDR3 is 15 residues. The chain's CDR3 is CASSPPPGTGNTIYF. CDR3 nucleotide sequence: TGTGCCAGCAGCCCTCCTCCGGGGACAGGAAACACCATATATTTT. Together with reference TRBV11-1 and TRBJ1-3, the CDR3 gives the full variable domain: EAEVAQSPRYKITEKSQAVAFWCDPISGHATLYWYRQILGQGPELLVQFQDESVVDDSQLPKDRFSAERLKGVDSTLKIQPAELGDSAMYLCASSPPPGTGNTIYFGEGSWLTVV.

This clone showed up many times. V and J are TRBV3-1 (or the pseudogene TRBV3-2) and TRBJ1-3; no clear D. Trimming took off 0 bases at V and 0 bases at J, with 6 bases between the two ends. Per germline, CDR1 LGHDT and CDR2 YNNKEL (reference sequence). There are 15 residues in the CDR3. The DNA for the CDR3 is TGTGCCAGCAGCCAAGATCTTATCTCTGGAAACACCATATATTTT. Translating gives CASSQDLISGNTIYF.

The CDR3 region is CAWTSGTPREQYF. In DNA form, the CDR3 reads TGTGCCTGGACTAGCGGGACTCCTAGAGAGCAGTACTTC. The chain is built from TRBV30 and TRBJ2-7, with 9 bases matching TRBD2. The CDR3 runs 13 residues. Germline V gives CDR1 GTSNPN, CDR2 SVGIG (reference sequence). Trimming removed 4 bases from V and 7 bases from J; junction bases left unmatched: 8.

The J gene is TRBJ2-5, the V gene TRBV5-4; TRBD2 agrees at 8 bases. J was trimmed by 5 bases and V by 4 bases; bases with no gene match: 4. CDR3 length: 13 amino acids. The germline V gene has CDR1 SGHNT and CDR2 YYREEE (reference sequence). The CDR3 region is CASSIERGETQYF. CDR3 sequence (DNA): TGTGCCAGCAGCATAGAGCGGGGGGAGACCCAGTACTTC.

The genes are TRBV27 and TRBJ1-2; D gene uncertain. Looked up from germline, CDR1 is MNHEY and CDR2 is SMNVEV (reference sequence). This CDR3 region has 13 residues. Trimming shortened V by 3 bases and J by 3 bases, and 8 bases separated the two germline ends. The CDR3 DNA sequence: TGTGCCAGCAGTTTCTTCTCCGACTATGGCTACACCTTC. Protein sequence: CASSFFSDYGYTF.

CDR3 loop: CATSRDAGGGSFF. The CDR3 nucleotides are TGTGCCACCAGCAGGGACGCTGGTGGGGGGTCGTTCTTC. The V call is TRBV15, the J call TRBJ2-1; perhaps TRBD2 as D (6 bases). Per germline, CDR1 LNHNV and CDR2 YYDKDF (reference sequence). The CDR3 contains 13 residues. The V gene lost 3 bases and the J gene lost 15 bases, with 18 bases spanning the gap.

The rearrangement uses TRBV3-1 (or the pseudogene TRBV3-2) and TRBJ2-7; TRBD2 matches at 9 bases. Germline lookup yields CDR1 LGHDT and CDR2 YNNKEL (reference sequence). The J segment lost 7 bases and the V segment lost 1 base, leaving 8 bases of the junction unmatched. The CDR3 consists of 15 residues. The CDR3 bases are TGTGCCAGCAGCCAAGGGGCTAGCGGGATGGAAGAGCAGTACTTC. It encodes CASSQGASGMEEQYF.

The chain carries TRBV27 and TRBJ1-2, with D unresolved. Per germline, CDR1 MNHEY and CDR2 SMNVEV (reference sequence). The CDR3 loop spans 14 amino acids. V shed 6 bases and J shed 4 bases, with 15 bases lying between them. CDR3 residues: CASSDAGAGYGYTF. The CDR3 DNA sequence: TGTGCCAGCAGCGACGCGGGAGCCGGCTATGGCTACACCTTC.

This chain uses TRBV29-1 with TRBJ2-1; TRBD2 matches 9 bases. Per the germline V gene, CDR1 is SQVTM and CDR2 is ANQGSEA. After removal of 3 bases from V and 8 bases from J, the junction contained 14 bases not matched to a gene. This CDR3 contains 16 residues. The CDR3 DNA is TGCAGCGTTGACACGGGTTTCACGGGACTAGCCGATGAGCAGTTCTTC. Its translation: CSVDTGFTGLADEQFF.

The V call is TRBV7-3, the J call TRBJ1-2, with D possibly being TRBD1 (5 bases). V lost 0 bases to trimming and J lost 6 bases, with 11 bases between them. The V gene's germline CDR1 is SGHTA and CDR2 FQGTGA. The length of the CDR3 is 14 residues. The CDR3 is CASSLTGQGHGYTF. CDR3 in DNA: TGTGCCAGCAGCTTAACGGGTCAGGGCCATGGCTACACCTTC.

The chain combines TRBV5-5 with TRBJ1-2; TRBD1 aligns across 7 bases. V lost 4 bases to trimming and J lost 5 bases; unmatched junction nucleotides: 11. The CDR3 loop spans 15 amino acids. Germline V gene lookup returns CDR1 SGHKS and CDR2 YYEKEE (reference sequence). The CDR3 DNA reads as TGTGCCAGCAGCCCCACCGGGACAGTCGTTTATGGCTACACCTTC. Its translation is CASSPTGTVVYGYTF.

The chain couples TRBV19 to TRBJ2-1; 9 nucleotides line up with TRBD2. Germline loops: CDR1 LNHDA, CDR2 SQIVND (reference sequence). Unmatched junction bases numbered 8, after V lost 1 base and J lost 4 bases. CDR3 length: 17 residues. The DNA of the CDR3 is TGTGCCAGTAGTATAGTTCGTAGGACTAGCGCGTACAATGAGCAGTTCTTC. Translating gives CASSIVRRTSAYNEQFF. The full variable domain, in which reference TRBV19 and TRBJ2-1 provide the parts outside the CDR3, is DGGITQSPKYLFRKEGQNVTLSCEQNLNHDAMYWYRQDPGQGLRLIYYSQIVNDFQKGDIAEGYSVSREKKESFPLTVTSAQKNPTAFYLCASSIVRRTSAYNEQFFGPGTRLTVL.